The rows below give T cell receptor beta chains drawn from one sample of a study of shared clonotypes between healthy human individuals. TCRdb's table, derived via immunoSEQ multiplex PCR, lists solely in-frame clones and lacks some. The sample contains approximately 1,000,000 clones, about 80% of which appear only once. Sequenced material: memory CD4+ T cells from PBMCs. Receptors were obtained from a man aged 18 to 29 in good health. Some clones in this sample may be carry-over from other donors' samples. Both conserved end residues are part of each CDR3. Fields, in order: V gene, D gene, CDR3 length, clone size, J gene, CDR3 DNA, CDR3 protein. A D gene is named only where the DNA matches it firmly. Size is stated for part of the rows, as once, few or many counts, or as a class when the clone is expanded.

TRBV5-1	NA	18	NA	TRBJ2-1	TGCGCCAGCAGCTTAGCCGGGGTCAGGCAGACCTCCTACAATGAGCAGTTCTTC	CASSLAGVRQTSYNEQFF
TRBV29-1	TRBD2	15	NA	TRBJ2-3	TGCAGCGTTGAAGGTGGCGGGAGGAGTGCAGATACGCAGTATTTT	CSVEGGGRSADTQYF
TRBV2	TRBD1	15	NA	TRBJ2-3	TGTGCCAGCAGCCAGGGACAGTCTAGCACAGATACGCAGTATTTT	CASSQGQSSTDTQYF
TRBV5-1	NA	12	NA	TRBJ2-5	TGCGCCAGCAGCTTCCCCCAGGAGACCCAGTACTTC	CASSFPQETQYF
TRBV6-1	NA	16	NA	TRBJ2-1	TGTGCCAGCAGTGGCCGACTAGGAAGCGGTTACAATGAGCAGTTCTTC	CASSGRLGSGYNEQFF
TRBV29-1	NA	14	NA	TRBJ1-2	TGCAGCGTTGTCGAGCAGGGTACTCTCTTTGGCTACACCTTC	CSVVEQGTLFGYTF
TRBV9	TRBD2	17	NA	TRBJ2-7	TGTGCCAGCAGCGGCGGATTCACCGGGACTAGCGGCTACGAGCAGTACTTC	CASSGGFTGTSGYEQYF
TRBV10-2	NA	13	NA	TRBJ2-3	TGCGCCAGCAGGCAGGGTGGGGCAGATACGCAGTATTTT	CASRQGGADTQYF
TRBV19	NA	12	NA	TRBJ1-5	TGTGCCAGTAGTTTTTTGAATCAGCCCCAGCATTTT	CASSFLNQPQHF
TRBV6-6	NA	15	NA	TRBJ1-5	TGTGCCAGCAGTCTAAGATCGGGGGAAAATCAGCCCCAGCATTTT	CASSLRSGENQPQHF
TRBV5-1	NA	15	NA	TRBJ2-7	TGCGCCAGCAGCTTGGCCGCAGGGCACGAGGGCGAGCAGTACTTC	CASSLAAGHEGEQYF
TRBV19	NA	13	NA	TRBJ1-5	TGTGCCAGTAGTTCCAGACTCGCGGAGCCCCAGCATTTT	CASSSRLAEPQHF
TRBV7-6	NA	15	NA	TRBJ2-7	TGTGCCAGCAGCTCTAAAGGGAAGGGGATCTACGAGCAGTACTTC	CASSSKGKGIYEQYF
TRBV19	NA	14	NA	TRBJ1-5	TGTGCCAGTAGTATACAGGGTAACAATCAGCCCCAGCATTTT	CASSIQGNNQPQHF
TRBV4-2	NA	13	NA	TRBJ2-1	TGTGCCAGCAGCCAAGACAACGCCAATGAGCAGTTCTTC	CASSQDNANEQFF
TRBV4-3	TRBD1	18	once	TRBJ2-3	TGCGCCAGCAGCCCAAGAGGGAGACAGGGACCCATCACAGATACGCAGTATTTT	CASSPRGRQGPITDTQYF
TRBV7-2	NA	14	NA	TRBJ1-3	TGTGCCAGCAGTTACCTCGGAGGGCGGAACACCATATATTTT	CASSYLGGRNTIYF
TRBV13	TRBD1	15	once	TRBJ2-7	TGTGCCAGCAGCTTGATGGACAGGGACCACTACGAGCAGTACTTC	CASSLMDRDHYEQYF
TRBV7-2	NA	14	NA	TRBJ1-2	TGTGCCGCCTCCGGGGGGACGGGTCCATATGGCTACACCTTC	CAASGGTGPYGYTF
TRBV7-9	NA	15	NA	TRBJ2-1	TGTGCCAGCAGCAAACCACTAGCATTGTACAATGAGCAGTTCTTC	CASSKPLALYNEQFF
TRBV5-4	NA	13	NA	TRBJ2-7	TGTGCCAGCAGCAAAGGAAGCTCCTACGAGCAGTACTTC	CASSKGSSYEQYF
TRBV5-1	NA	14	NA	TRBJ2-3	TGCGCCAGCAGCGTCCAGAACCCCACAGATACGCAGTATTTT	CASSVQNPTDTQYF
TRBV30	NA	16	once	TRBJ1-3	TGTGCCTGGAGTGTTTGGCCCAGAACTTCTGGAAACACCATATATTTT	CAWSVWPRTSGNTIYF
TRBV2	NA	12	NA	TRBJ2-2	TGTGCCAGCAGTCGGGACACCGGGGAGCTGTTTTTT	CASSRDTGELFF
TRBV6-5	TRBD1	15	NA	TRBJ2-7	TGTGCCAGCAGCCCCGGACAGGGGCTTTCCTACGAGCAGTACTTC	CASSPGQGLSYEQYF
TRBV27	NA	15	NA	TRBJ2-1	TGTGCCAGCAGTTTCGACAGCCGAGGGCCCAATGAGCAGTTCTTC	CASSFDSRGPNEQFF
TRBV27	NA	16	NA	TRBJ2-3	TGTGCCAGCAGTTTCACCACTGGGACGCGTAAGGATACGCAGTATTTT	CASSFTTGTRKDTQYF
TRBV28	TRBD1	13	NA	TRBJ1-1	TGTGCCAGCAGTCGAAACAGGGGGGGTGAAGCTTTCTTT	CASSRNRGGEAFF
TRBV29-1	TRBD1	16	once	TRBJ2-7	TGCAGCGTTTCCGCAGCCCCGGGACAGGGGAACTACGAGCAGTACTTC	CSVSAAPGQGNYEQYF
TRBV10-3	NA	13	NA	TRBJ2-7	TGTGCCATCAGTGATTACAGTAACTACGAGCAGTACTTC	CAISDYSNYEQYF
TRBV9	NA	16	NA	TRBJ2-3	TGTGCCAGCAGCGTGTCAGTTAGCGGAAGCACAGATACGCAGTATTTT	CASSVSVSGSTDTQYF
TRBV5-1	NA	13	NA	TRBJ2-5	TGCGCCAGCAGCTTGGTGGTAGGGGGGACCCAGTACTTC	CASSLVVGGTQYF
TRBV7-9	NA	13	NA	TRBJ2-1	TGTGCCAGCAGCTGGGCGGCGGTTGATGAGCAGTTCTTC	CASSWAAVDEQFF
TRBV6-1	NA	18	few	TRBJ2-3	TGTGCCAGCAGTGAAGCGCGAGGGGTGCATCGAAGCACAGATACGCAGTATTTT	CASSEARGVHRSTDTQYF
TRBV2	NA	11	NA	TRBJ1-1	TGTGCCAGAGGGGGGGACACTGAAGCTTTCTTT	CARGGDTEAFF
TRBV18	NA	17	NA	TRBJ1-2	TGTGCCAGCTCACCGAACCGCGGTGGTACAGACAACTATGGCTACACCTTC	CASSPNRGGTDNYGYTF
TRBV30	NA	13	NA	TRBJ2-7	TGTGCCTGGAGTAGTAGCATATCTAACGAGCAGTACTTC	CAWSSSISNEQYF
TRBV5-6	NA	14	NA	TRBJ1-5	TGTGCCAGCCTTAACAGGGTTCGGGTTCAGCCCCAGCATTTT	CASLNRVRVQPQHF
TRBV7-2	NA	13	NA	TRBJ2-7	TGTGCCAGCAGCTTGGAGCGGGCCTACGAGCAGTACTTC	CASSLERAYEQYF
TRBV18	TRBD1	15	NA	TRBJ1-3	TGTGCCAGCTCACCAGGGACAGGGTCTGGAAACACCATATATTTT	CASSPGTGSGNTIYF
TRBV6-5	TRBD1	15	once	TRBJ1-1	TGTGCCAGCAGTTACTCGAACAGGGGCACGACTGAAGCTTTCTTT	CASSYSNRGTTEAFF
TRBV7-2	NA	14	NA	TRBJ2-1	TGTGCCAGCAGCTTAGGGGTGAGCACCAATGAGCAGTTCTTC	CASSLGVSTNEQFF
TRBV6-5	NA	15	NA	TRBJ2-2	TGTGCCAGCAGTTCGCGGGTGACGAACACCGGGGAGCTGTTTTTT	CASSSRVTNTGELFF
TRBV7-2	NA	14	NA	TRBJ2-7	TGTGCCAGCAGCTTAAACCGGTTCGGCTACGAGCAGTACTTC	CASSLNRFGYEQYF
TRBV14	TRBD2	13	NA	TRBJ2-1	TGTGCCAGCAGCCAAGGCCTAGCGGGAGAAAGAATCTTC	CASSQGLAGERIF
TRBV19	NA	15	NA	TRBJ1-2	TGTGCCAGTAGTCCCGGGGACCGAGACTACTATGGCTACACCTTC	CASSPGDRDYYGYTF
TRBV27	TRBD1	17	NA	TRBJ1-2	TGTGCCAGCAGTCGAACCGGGACAGCCGTGACCTACTATGGCTACACCTTC	CASSRTGTAVTYYGYTF
TRBV7-9	TRBD2	16	NA	TRBJ2-3	TGTGCCAGCAGCCCGGGACTAGCGGGAGCTACAGATACGCAGTATTTT	CASSPGLAGATDTQYF
TRBV5-1	NA	15	NA	TRBJ2-1	TGCGCCAGCAGCTTAGAGGGTCCACCCTACAATGAGCAGTTCTTC	CASSLEGPPYNEQFF
TRBV7-9	NA	15	NA	TRBJ2-7	TGTGCCAGCAGCTTAGGGCCTAGCGTTTTCTACGAGCAGTACTTC	CASSLGPSVFYEQYF